This record covers a single TCR beta chain. The source of the sample is a study of OX40 agonist ivuxolimab in advanced cancers. Study information: All patients had ivuxolimab intravenously every 2 weeks at 0.01 to 10 mg/kg. Patients with prior anti-PD-1, anti-PD-L1 or anti-CTLA-4 therapy were eligible; 35% to 50% had some. Partial responses occurred in Three dose-escalation patients, one with hepatocellular carcinoma and two with cutaneous melanoma.

The method was immunoSEQ multiplex PCR; TCRdb's version includes in-frame clones alone and lacks a portion of them. The top ten hold 20% to 25% of the sample, which has 30,000 or so clones, roughly 82% seen once. The CDR3 length is 16 residues. J was trimmed by 1 base and V by 5 bases; bases with no gene match: 7. Germline CDR1 reads SGHTA; CDR2 reads FQGNSA. The rearrangement links TRBV7-2 to TRBJ2-7, with 11 positions matching TRBD2. Sequences were derived from CD4+ or CD8+ T cells sorted from blood, sampled in a trial of the OX40 agonist ivuxolimab. The sequence was collected from an adult with an advanced solid tumor such as melanoma, head and neck, liver or kidney cancer. As DNA, the CDR3 is TGTGCCAGCAGCACGACCGGGACTAGCGGATCCTACGAGCAGTACTTC. Translating gives CASSTTGTSGSYEQYF.